The 23 T cell receptor beta chains below all came from one sample that was sequenced in a study of technical replicates of blood from a few donors. Profiled with immunoSEQ multiplex PCR; TCRdb holds only in-frame clones, not every one. The table has roughly 8,000 clones, 90% seen once. The sample comprised PBMCs. The source is a human donor in good health.

The genes are TRBV2 and TRBJ2-7, with D possibly being TRBD1 (5 bases). CDR3 size: 14 residues. CDR1 and CDR2 (germline): SNHLY, FYNNEI. The ends were cut back, 5 bases at V and 0 bases at J, with 11 bases in the middle. The CDR3 spells CASSSIGASYEQYF. As DNA, the CDR3 is TGTGCCAGCAGTTCTATTGGGGCCTCCTACGAGCAGTACTTC.

J is TRBJ1-1 and V is TRBV18; D remains ambiguous. The ends were cut back, 0 bases at V and 1 base at J, with 9 bases in the middle. The CDR3 is 15 amino acids. Germline V gene data show CDR1 as KGHSH and CDR2 as LQKENI. This CDR3 is CASSPPTFPNTEAFF. In DNA, the CDR3 is TGTGCCAGCTCACCACCGACTTTCCCGAACACTGAAGCTTTCTTT.

The gene calls are TRBV5-6 and TRBJ1-1; D is undetermined. Trimming cost V 2 bases and J 7 bases, with 12 bases left between them. This CDR3 contains 13 residues. Germline CDR1 is SGHDT and CDR2 is YYEEEE. The chain's CDR3 is CASSFMGALEAFF. As DNA, the CDR3 is TGTGCCAGCAGCTTTATGGGCGCCCTTGAAGCTTTCTTT.

The chain carries TRBV7-6 and TRBJ2-5, with D hard to call. Trimming removed 1 base at V and 8 bases at J, with 5 bases between. Germline V gene sequence: CDR1 SGHVS, CDR2 FNYEAQ. The CDR3 totals 11 residues. CDR3 protein: CASSLEATQYF. CDR3 nucleotide sequence: TGTGCCAGCAGCTTAGAAGCAACCCAGTACTTC. The variable domain in full, completed from reference TRBV7-6 and TRBJ2-5, reads GAGVSQSPRYKVTKRGQDVALRCDPISGHVSLYWYRQALGQGPEFLTYFNYEAQQDKSGLPNDRFSAERPEGSISTLTIQRTEQRDSAMYRCASSLEATQYFGPGTRLLVL.

This chain uses TRBV27 with TRBJ1-2; D possibly corresponds to TRBD1 (5 bases). CDR3 length: 13 amino acids. Germline CDR1 MNHEY, CDR2 SMNVEV (reference sequence). The ends were cut back, 2 bases at V and 2 bases at J, with 6 bases in the middle. The CDR3 sequence: CASSLQGNYGYTF. DNA of the CDR3: TGTGCCAGCAGTTTACAGGGAAACTATGGCTACACCTTC.

This chain uses TRBV5-6 with TRBJ1-2; TRBD1 might be the D (5 bases). Germline V gives CDR1 SGHDT, CDR2 YYEEEE. CDR3 size: 16 residues. The germline V and J ends were trimmed by 4 bases and 3 bases, with 19 bases remaining between them. The chain's CDR3 is CASSGPDGGVYYGYTF. The CDR3 bases are TGTGCCAGCAGCGGACCGGACGGGGGGGTGTACTATGGCTACACCTTC.

This chain uses TRBV6-1 with TRBJ2-5; maybe TRBD1 (7 bases). The CDR3 is 13 residues long. Germline lookup yields CDR1 MNHNS and CDR2 SASEGT. The germline V and J ends were trimmed by 6 bases and 4 bases, with 12 bases remaining between them. In nucleotides, the CDR3 is TGTGCCAGCAGCCAGGGGGGTGGAGAGACCCAGTACTTC. This codes for CASSQGGGETQYF.

This chain connects TRBV5-1 to TRBJ2-7; TRBD2 matches at 7 bases. The J segment lost 3 bases and the V segment lost 4 bases, leaving 13 bases of the junction unmatched. The CDR3 covers 16 residues. CDR1 and CDR2 from the germline V gene are SGHRS and YFSETQ. The CDR3 sequence: CASSPQGLPADYEQYF. CDR3 in DNA: TGCGCCAGCAGCCCCCAGGGACTACCTGCCGACTACGAGCAGTACTTC.

This clone has more than one count but fewer than ten. The chain combines TRBV2 with TRBJ1-1; possible D gene TRBD1, 5 bases. V shed 5 bases and J shed 11 bases, with 15 bases lying between them. CDR3 length: 12 residues. Looked up from germline, CDR1 is SNHLY and CDR2 is FYNNEI. CDR3 sequence reads: CASSQQAFEAFF. CDR3 coding DNA: TGTGCCAGCAGTCAACAGGCGTTTGAGGCTTTCTTT.

CDR3 sequence (DNA): TGTGCCAGCAGCTCCCTTCCTAGCGGGAACATGGTTGAGCAGTTCTTC. Protein product: CASSSLPSGNMVEQFF. The V and J genes are TRBV7-9 and TRBJ2-1, with 9 bases matching TRBD2. CDR1 is SEHNR and CDR2 is FQNEAQ in the germline V gene (reference sequence). The V and J ends lost 4 bases and 9 bases, in that order; junction bases with no gene match: 13. The CDR3 sequence is 16 residues long.

The rearrangement joins TRBV5-6 to TRBJ2-7; 10 nucleotides agree with TRBD2. This CDR3 is 17 amino acids long. Germline V gene lookup returns CDR1 SGHDT and CDR2 YYEEEE. The V and J ends lost 3 bases and 0 bases, in that order; junction bases with no gene match: 9. CDR3 in amino acids: CASSSEGLAESSYEQYF. CDR3 nucleotide sequence: TGTGCCAGCAGCTCAGAAGGACTAGCGGAGAGCTCCTACGAGCAGTACTTC.

V and J are TRBV29-1 and TRBJ2-1; D is possibly TRBD2 (6 bases). The ends were cut back, 5 bases at V and 9 bases at J, with 20 bases in the middle. CDR3 size: 14 residues. Germline V gene data show CDR1 as SQVTM and CDR2 as ANQGSEA. The DNA of the CDR3 is TGCAGCGTTCAAGCGGGTGCCGGGGTTAGTGAGCAGTTCTTC. Its protein product is CSVQAGAGVSEQFF.

This chain links TRBV11-2 with TRBJ1-1; the D is unclear. The V gene's germline CDR1 is SGHAT and CDR2 FQNNGV. The CDR3 length is 15 residues. V lost 5 bases and J 4 bases, leaving 17 bases between the germline ends. CDR3 coding DNA: TGTGCCAGCAGCATAAACCCGCCCCCGGGCACTGAAGCTTTCTTT. This sequence encodes CASSINPPPGTEAFF.

This chain connects TRBV29-1 to TRBJ2-1; a weak D match, TRBD2 (5 bases). The CDR3 has 12 amino acids. Germline CDR1 and CDR2: SQVTM and ANQGSEA. V lost 2 bases and J lost 8, with 10 bases in between. DNA for the CDR3: TGCAGCGTTGAATTAGGTAGCGATGAGCAGTTCTTC. Translating it yields CSVELGSDEQFF.

The chain has TRBV7-9 and TRBJ1-2; tentatively, D is TRBD1 (5 bases). The CDR3 spans 17 residues. The germline gives CDR1 SEHNR, CDR2 FQNEAQ (reference sequence). V was clipped by 5 bases and J by 6 bases, with 25 bases between them. CDR3 DNA: TGTGCCAGCAGCCTCGGATTCGGGGGTAATGCGGAGGATGGCTACACCTTC. Amino acid sequence: CASSLGFGGNAEDGYTF.

V gene TRBV2 combines with J gene TRBJ1-2, with D possibly TRBD1 on 6 matching bases. V lost 4 bases to trimming and J lost 4 bases, with 13 bases between them. Germline CDR1 SNHLY, CDR2 FYNNEI. The CDR3 extends over 14 amino acids. This CDR3 reads CASSVGGGGYGYTF. The CDR3 DNA reads as TGTGCCAGCAGTGTTGGGGGGGGCGGCTATGGCTACACCTTC.

This chain uses TRBV5-6 with TRBJ2-4; weak D call: TRBD1 (5 bases). CDR3 length: 14 residues. Trimming cost V 4 bases and J 0 bases, with 8 bases left between them. Germline assignment: CDR1 SGHDT and CDR2 YYEEEE. The CDR3 DNA is TGTGCCAGCAGCCCGACAGTAGCCAAAAACATTCAGTACTTC. Protein sequence: CASSPTVAKNIQYF.

This clone has only one observation. V is TRBV6-4 and J is TRBJ2-3; TRBD1 agrees at 7 bases. Trimming removed 0 bases from V and 2 bases from J; junction bases left unmatched: 14. CDR1 and CDR2 from the germline V gene are MRHNA and SNTAGT. CDR3 length: 19 amino acids. In DNA, the CDR3 is TGTGCCAGCAGTGACTCGCTTGGACTCGACAGGGATGCCACAGATACGCAGTATTTT. This codes for CASSDSLGLDRDATDTQYF.

V and J are TRBV29-1 and TRBJ1-2; maybe TRBD1 (6 bases). Germline lookup yields CDR1 SQVTM and CDR2 ANQGSEA. The length of the CDR3 is 13 residues. The V end lost 6 bases, the J end lost 2 bases, and 13 bases lay between the germline ends. The CDR3 sequence is CSVRQARNYGYTF. Here the CDR3 DNA reads TGCAGCGTACGACAGGCTAGAAACTATGGCTACACCTTC.

The chain couples TRBV30 to TRBJ2-2, with TRBD1 matching 9 bases. CDR1 is GTSNPN and CDR2 is SVGIG in the germline V gene (reference sequence). Trimming cost V 4 bases and J 4 bases; bases outside gene matches: 7. CDR3 length: 15 residues. CDR3 DNA sequence: TGTGCCTGGACCCGGGACAGGGTGGGCACCGGGGAGCTGTTTTTT. Its protein is CAWTRDRVGTGELFF.

The chain is built from TRBV25-1 and TRBJ1-2; D remains ambiguous. The CDR3 has 13 amino acids. Trimming stripped 3 bases from V and 7 bases from J, with 12 bases between. CDR1 is MGHDK and CDR2 is SYGVNS in the germline V gene. CDR3 nucleotide sequence: TGTGCCAGCAGTGATAGGAGGGATACTGGCTACACCTTC. It encodes CASSDRRDTGYTF.

V gene TRBV5-6 combines with J gene TRBJ2-1, with 10 bases matching TRBD2. V lost 4 bases, J lost 2 bases, and 6 bases stayed unmatched. From germline, CDR1 is SGHDT and CDR2 YYEEEE. The CDR3 consists of 16 residues. The CDR3 DNA sequence: TGTGCCAGCAGCGAGCTAGCGGGAGAGGCCTACAATGAGCAGTTCTTC. Amino acid sequence: CASSELAGEAYNEQFF.

The rearrangement uses TRBV2 and TRBJ1-1; tentatively, D is TRBD1 (5 bases). Germline CDR1 and CDR2: SNHLY and FYNNEI. Trimming removed 6 bases at V and 1 base at J, with 9 bases between. CDR3 length equals 13 residues. CDR3 coding DNA: TGTGCCAGCAGGGACACGCAGAACACTGAAGCTTTCTTT. It codes for CASRDTQNTEAFF.